The clone carrying this T cell receptor beta chain showed up many times. The data originate from a study of tumor-infiltrating lymphocytes in oesophageal squamous cell carcinoma. One entry per CDR3 protein results from TCRdb running MiXCR on the PCR reads. The sample shows approximately 15,000 distinct CDR3 sequences, approximately 56% of them seen only once. V dropped 6 bases and J dropped 0 bases, with 14 bases sitting between them. CDR1 is MNHNS and CDR2 is SASEGT in the germline V gene. The CDR3 totals 15 residues. Sequences were obtained from esophageal tumor tissue. This chain links TRBV6-1 with TRBJ1-2; D is undetermined. The sequence derives from a male donor with esophageal squamous cell carcinoma. Here the CDR3 reads CASRTSTHTNYGYTF. Written as DNA, the CDR3 is TGTGCCAGCAGGACCTCGACACACACTAACTATGGCTACACCTTC.